Reported below is one TCR beta chain. Antigen specificity is unknown. The V end lost 6 bases, the J end lost 4 bases, and 27 bases lay between the germline ends. CDR1 and CDR2 from the germline V gene are MNHEY and SVGEGT. The CDR3 has 19 amino acids. Only in-frame clones appear in the TCRdb table, and some are missing; sequencing was by immunoSEQ multiplex PCR. The table includes some 140,000 clones, roughly 90% detected once. This sample was included in a study of T cell responses to AZD1222 COVID-19 vaccine. Points from the study as a whole: Among vaccine-associated CD4 TCRs, coverage spanned spike, with dominance at 160-218 and 743-854. Spike-specific TCR depth and breadth grew after two AZD1222 doses. The number of AZD1222 recipients seropositive at baseline was only five or six. Most donors were white British and more were female, and clonal diversity was possibly underestimated.

The material sequenced was peripheral blood, taken on day 0 of AZD1222 vaccination. The sequence was obtained from an adult in good health. The chain combines TRBV6-2 or TRBV6-3 with TRBJ2-2; possibly TRBD2 for D (5 bases). CDR3 coding DNA: TGTGCCAGCAGCCCCCTTAAACCTGGATTGGGCCGGGGCACCGGGGAGCTGTTTTTT. This sequence encodes CASSPLKPGLGRGTGELFF.